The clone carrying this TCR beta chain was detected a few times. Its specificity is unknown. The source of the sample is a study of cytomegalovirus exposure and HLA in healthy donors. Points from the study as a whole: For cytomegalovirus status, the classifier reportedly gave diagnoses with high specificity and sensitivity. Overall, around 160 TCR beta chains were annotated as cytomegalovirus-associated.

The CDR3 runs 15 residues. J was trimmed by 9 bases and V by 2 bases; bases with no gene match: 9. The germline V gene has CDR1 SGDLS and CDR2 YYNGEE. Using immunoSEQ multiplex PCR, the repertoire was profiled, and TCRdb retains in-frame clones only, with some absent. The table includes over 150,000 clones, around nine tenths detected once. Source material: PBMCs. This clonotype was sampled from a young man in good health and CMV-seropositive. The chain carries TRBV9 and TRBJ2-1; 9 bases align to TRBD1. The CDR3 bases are TGTGCCAGCAGCGTCCGGGACAGGGTAGACGGTGAGCAGTTCTTC. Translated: CASSVRDRVDGEQFF.